These 14 T cell receptor beta chains were all obtained from the same sample, sequenced in a study of PD-L1 blockade in urothelial cancer. TCRdb keeps only in-frame clones here, not all; method: immunoSEQ multiplex PCR. The sample holds 49,000 or so clones, more than 65% seen once. Time point specified: pretreatment peripheral blood. The source was PBMCs, collected around atezolizumab (anti-PD-L1) treatment. The receptors shown here come from a man in his sixties or seventies with urothelial cancer.

This clone was seen only once. The chain is built from TRBV11-3 and TRBJ2-2, with no clear D. Germline V gene sequence: CDR1 SGHNT, CDR2 YENEEA. The CDR3 runs to 13 residues. Trimming removed 1 base from V and 7 bases from J, with 7 bases in between. In DNA form, the CDR3 reads TGTGCCAGCAGCTTAGCCGTCGGCGGGGAGCTGTTTTTT. Translation gives CASSLAVGGELFF.

V gene TRBV18 combines with J gene TRBJ2-7; 7 bases are shared with TRBD2. V lost 3 bases and J lost 2; bases outside the gene matches: 7. This CDR3 is 15 amino acids long. Germline V gene lookup returns CDR1 KGHSH and CDR2 LQKENI. The CDR3 sequence is CASSPSRESPYEQYF. CDR3 coding DNA: TGTGCCAGCTCACCCTCGCGGGAGTCCCCCTACGAGCAGTACTTC.

The chain couples TRBV6-1 to TRBJ2-7, with D perhaps TRBD2 (5 bases). Per the germline V gene, CDR1 is MNHNS and CDR2 is SASEGT. This CDR3 is 12 amino acids long. Trimming took off 4 bases at V and 6 bases at J, with 10 bases between the two ends. The CDR3 coding sequence is TGTGCCAGCAGTGTGGCGGCGGGCGAGCAGTACTTC. Its protein product is CASSVAAGEQYF.

This chain connects TRBV7-8 to TRBJ1-5, with D possibly being TRBD1 (6 bases). Trimming took off 9 bases at V and 1 base at J, with 13 bases between the two ends. The CDR3 is made up of 14 amino acids. Germline V gene lookup returns CDR1 SGHVS and CDR2 FQNEAQ. The CDR3 sequence: CASKGGGSNQPQHF. Written as DNA, the CDR3 is TGTGCCAGTAAGGGGGGGGGCAGCAATCAGCCCCAGCATTTT.

V usage is TRBV19 and J usage is TRBJ1-5; possible D gene TRBD1, 5 bases. Trimming pared 4 bases from V and 11 bases from J, leaving 9 bases between. CDR1 and CDR2 (germline): LNHDA, SQIVND (reference sequence). The CDR3 sequence is 11 residues long. Here the CDR3 DNA reads TGTGCCAGTAGTAGAGGGACTGCCCAGCATTTT. It specifies CASSRGTAQHF.

The chain has TRBV9 and TRBJ1-1, with TRBD1 as a possible D gene (5 bases). V lost 0 bases and J lost 7, with 16 bases in between. Germline CDR1 reads SGDLS; CDR2 reads YYNGEE. The CDR3 totals 15 residues. In nucleotides, the CDR3 is TGTGCCAGCAGCGTAGGTCCTCACCCGCAGGGTGAAGCTTTCTTT. The encoded protein is CASSVGPHPQGEAFF.

A few counts support this clone. V is TRBV5-5 and J is TRBJ2-7; 10 nucleotides agree with TRBD2. This CDR3 has 15 amino acids. V shed 0 bases and J 2 bases; nucleotides not matched to a gene: 2. CDR1 is SGHKS, CDR2 YYEKEE, per germline (reference sequence). CDR3 coding DNA: TGTGCCAGCAGCTTGGCCACTAGCGGGGCCTACGAGCAGTACTTC. This gives the protein CASSLATSGAYEQYF. Supplemented by reference TRBV5-5 and TRBJ2-7, the full variable domain reads DAGVTQSPTHLIKTRGQQVTLRCSPISGHKSVSWYQQVLGQGPQFIFQYYEKEERGRGNFPDRFSARQFPNYSSELNVNALLLGDSALYLCASSLATSGAYEQYFGPGTRLTVT.

The chain links TRBV2 to TRBJ1-4; tentative D call: TRBD1 (6 bases). This CDR3 is 20 amino acids long. CDR1 SNHLY and CDR2 FYNNEI come from the germline V gene. The V end lost 2 bases, the J end lost 2 bases, and 24 bases lay between the germline ends. The chain's CDR3 is CASSENRGGGQVSTNEKLFF. In nucleotides, the CDR3 is TGTGCCAGCAGTGAAAATAGAGGCGGGGGGCAAGTGAGTACTAATGAAAAACTGTTTTTT.

The chain is built from TRBV7-2 and TRBJ2-3; 7 nucleotides match TRBD2. The germline gives CDR1 SGHTA, CDR2 FQGNSA. This CDR3 region has 14 residues. The trim removed 6 bases at V and 4 bases at J, leaving 7 bases unmatched. The CDR3 coding sequence is TGTGCCAGCAGATCCGAGGGGAGGGCAGATACGCAGTATTTT. Amino acid sequence: CASRSEGRADTQYF.

This chain links TRBV5-5 with TRBJ1-4, with a weak D call TRBD1 (5 bases). V lost 5 bases and J lost 0, with 17 bases in between. Germline CDR1 reads SGHKS; CDR2 reads YYEKEE (reference sequence). The CDR3 length is 17 residues. The CDR3 loop is CASRAYRTPTTNEKLFF. The CDR3 DNA follows: TGTGCCAGCAGAGCTTATCGGACACCAACAACTAATGAAAAACTGTTTTTT. Complete variable domain (other parts from reference TRBV5-5 and TRBJ1-4): DAGVTQSPTHLIKTRGQQVTLRCSPISGHKSVSWYQQVLGQGPQFIFQYYEKEERGRGNFPDRFSARQFPNYSSELNVNALLLGDSALYLCASRAYRTPTTNEKLFFGSGTQLSVL.

V gene TRBV7-9 combines with J gene TRBJ2-5; TRBD2 matches at 14 bases. The CDR3 runs 16 residues. CDR1 and CDR2 from the germline V gene are SEHNR and FQNEAQ (reference sequence). Losses at the gene ends were 5 bases for V and 5 bases for J; bases not matched to a gene: 7. The CDR3 protein is CASSPPGLAGVETQYF. CDR3 nucleotide sequence: TGTGCCAGCAGCCCACCGGGACTAGCGGGAGTGGAGACCCAGTACTTC. The full variable domain, its missing parts supplied by reference TRBV7-9 and TRBJ2-5, is DTGVSQNPRHKITKRGQNVTFRCDPISEHNRLYWYRQTLGQGPEFLTYFQNEAQLEKSRLLSDRFSAERPKGSFSTLEIQRTEQGDSAMYLCASSPPGLAGVETQYFGPGTRLLVL.

V and J are TRBV4-2 and TRBJ2-3; D not resolved. The germline V gene encodes CDR1 LGHNA and CDR2 YNFKEQ. The CDR3 length is 12 residues. V gave up 1 base and J gave up 6 bases, with 5 bases separating them. DNA of the CDR3: TGTGCCAGCAGCCAAGTAATGGATACGCAGTATTTT. It codes for CASSQVMDTQYF.

Regarding this clone: One end of the junction varies from germline; a read error may be responsible. The rearrangement uses TRBV19 and TRBJ2-1; the match to TRBD1 covers 8 bases. The CDR3 totals 14 residues. Germline V gene lookup returns CDR1 LNHDA and CDR2 SQIVND (reference sequence). The CDR3 protein is CASSVDRGDNEQFF. The CDR3 DNA reads as TGTGCCAGTAGTGTAGACAGGGGCGACAATGAGCAGTTCTTC.

The chain has TRBV5-4 and TRBJ2-7; TRBD1 agrees at 8 bases. Losses at the gene ends were 2 bases for V and 3 bases for J; bases not matched to a gene: 7. In germline, CDR1 is SGHNT, CDR2 YYREEE (reference sequence). The length of the CDR3 is 15 residues. The CDR3: CASSLGQGNLYEQYF. CDR3 sequence (DNA): TGTGCCAGCAGCTTAGGACAGGGCAACCTCTACGAGCAGTACTTC.